A selection of T cell receptor beta chains follows, all from one sample in a study of T cell repertoires in aging, cancer and after chemotherapy. One entry per CDR3 protein, called by TCRdb with MiXCR from the multiplex PCR reads. The profile shows over 10,000 distinct CDR3 sequences, approximately 22% of them singletons. The sample comprised blood. Receptor source: a human donor in good health. CDR3s include the opening cysteine and the closing phenylalanine or tryptophan. The order of the fields is D gene, J gene, V gene, CDR3 length, clone size, CDR3 protein, CDR3 DNA. D genes are given only for firm matches. The size field is filled for only some rows; it gives once, few, many or a size class.

-	TRBJ1-1	TRBV6-5	14	medium-sized	CASSYRLGSTEAFF	TGTGCCAGCAGTTACCGGTTGGGTAGCACTGAAGCTTTCTTT
TRBD1	TRBJ1-2	TRBV6-1	12	medium-sized	CASTGTVYGYTF	TGTGCCAGTACCGGGACAGTCTATGGCTACACCTTC
-	TRBJ1-3	TRBV5-6	16	medium-sized	CASSSYEGRSGNTIYF	TGTGCCAGCAGCTCTTACGAGGGACGCTCTGGAAACACCATATATTTT
-	TRBJ2-7	TRBV5-1	12	-	CASSGGLTEQYF	TGCGCCAGCAGCGGAGGGCTTACCGAGCAGTACTTC
-	TRBJ1-5	TRBV12-3/TRBV12-4	12	few	CASRPRNQPQHF	TGTGCCAGCAGACCGCGCAATCAGCCCCAGCATTTT
-	TRBJ2-5	TRBV5-1	13	few	CASSPDNQETQYF	TGCGCCAGCAGTCCGGACAACCAAGAGACCCAGTACTTC
TRBD1	TRBJ1-2	TRBV7-2	14	-	CASSLDRGLNGYTF	TGTGCCAGCAGCTTGGACAGGGGCCTAAATGGCTACACCTTC
-	TRBJ2-2	TRBV12-3/TRBV12-4	13	medium-sized	CASSPLSSGELFF	TGTGCCAGCAGTCCCCTTTCATCCGGGGAGCTGTTTTTT
TRBD1	TRBJ1-1	TRBV5-6	15	-	CANSLLPDRDTEAFF	TGTGCCAACAGCTTGCTACCGGACAGGGACACTGAAGCTTTCTTT
TRBD1	TRBJ1-2	TRBV19	15	medium-sized	CASSPTRTGHYGYTF	TGTGCCAGTAGTCCCACCCGGACAGGGCACTATGGCTACACCTTC
-	TRBJ1-2	TRBV28	13	few	CASSLPAQPFYTF	TGTGCCAGCAGTTTACCGGCCCAACCCTTCTACACCTTC
TRBD1	TRBJ1-1	TRBV4-2	19	few	CASSPIPGQGVNMNTEAFF	TGTGCCAGCAGCCCGATACCGGGACAGGGGGTCAATATGAACACTGAAGCTTTCTTT
-	TRBJ2-5	TRBV10-3	14	few	CAISGLPARETQYF	TGTGCCATCAGTGGGCTCCCGGCTCGGGAGACCCAGTACTTC
TRBD1	TRBJ1-4	TRBV5-1	14	few	CASSLQGAGEKLFF	TGCGCCAGCAGCTTACAGGGGGCTGGTGAAAAACTGTTTTTT
TRBD1	TRBJ2-3	TRBV10-3	15	few	CATQRTGEEADTQYF	TGTGCCACACAGAGGACAGGGGAAGAAGCAGATACGCAGTATTTT
-	TRBJ2-1	TRBV30	13	many	CAWTLVLGNEQFF	TGTGCCTGGACCTTAGTTCTGGGGAATGAGCAGTTCTTC
TRBD1	TRBJ2-3	TRBV20-1	15	medium-sized	CSAYTPGQDTDTQYF	TGCAGTGCCTATACTCCGGGACAGGACACAGATACGCAGTATTTT
-	TRBJ1-5	TRBV19	16	few	CASSIERGAGNQPQHF	TGTGCCAGTAGTATAGAAAGAGGAGCCGGCAATCAGCCCCAGCATTTT
TRBD1	TRBJ2-1	TRBV20-1	15	-	CSARTGTGGKNEQFF	TGCAGTGCTAGGACGGGGACAGGGGGCAAAAATGAGCAGTTCTTC
-	TRBJ1-6	TRBV12-3/TRBV12-4	15	medium-sized	CASSLAQGPNSPLHF	TGTGCCAGCAGTTTAGCACAGGGTCCCAATTCACCCCTCCACTTT
-	TRBJ1-5	TRBV19	15	-	CASSIQGTLGQPQHF	TGTGCCAGTAGTATACAGGGGACCCTGGGTCAGCCCCAGCATTTT
TRBD2	TRBJ2-3	TRBV5-6	17	few	CASSLYLRGGATDTQYF	TGTGCCAGCAGCTTGTACTTGCGCGGGGGGGCCACAGATACGCAGTATTTT
TRBD1	TRBJ2-3	TRBV28	19	few	CASSTQGYRGGRSTDTQYF	TGTGCCAGCAGTACACAGGGGTATCGAGGGGGTAGGAGCACAGATACGCAGTATTTT
-	TRBJ2-2	TRBV20-1	11	medium-sized	CSALRGGELFF	TGCAGTGCCTTAAGGGGCGGGGAGCTGTTTTTT
-	TRBJ1-2	TRBV20-1	16	few	CSAIPEGFRVSPGYTF	TGCAGTGCTATCCCAGAGGGTTTCAGGGTTTCGCCTGGCTACACCTTC
-	TRBJ2-1	TRBV29-1	14	medium-sized	CSVVGGGQLFGQFF	TGCAGCGTTGTAGGGGGGGGTCAGTTGTTCGGGCAGTTCTTC
TRBD1	TRBJ2-1	TRBV15	20	-	CATSRAPGQVPRVPYNEQFF	TGTGCCACCAGCAGAGCACCGGGACAGGTCCCCCGTGTGCCCTACAATGAGCAGTTCTTC